This T cell receptor beta chain was captured in a study of blood T cell repertoires in COVID-19. Study details: Donors in the United States, Italy and Spain gave samples during acute or convalescent COVID-19. T cells, B-cell-depleted T cells, or PBMCs provided the cDNA or gDNA that served as material.

The germline V and J ends were trimmed by 5 bases and 4 bases, with 12 bases remaining between them. Germline values: CDR1 SGHRS, CDR2 YFSETQ. The CDR3 spans 13 residues. How the authors handled the data: Reference gene primers were amplified, and this amplification served to estimate nucleated cell counts. This table comes from immunoSEQ multiplex PCR, and its TCRdb copy is limited to in-frame clones, with some not included. That table furnishes V, J and clone size, whereas the DNA furnished D and trimming. The table records around 180,000 clones, more than 70% of them present only once. This chain links TRBV5-1 with TRBJ1-1, with no clear D. The receptor's source is a human donor in a cohort sampled during active COVID-19. The specimen sequenced was peripheral blood. The CDR3 protein is CASSLDFSTEAFF. DNA for the CDR3: TGCGCCAGCAGTCTCGACTTCAGCACTGAAGCTTTCTTT.